This entry concerns a single TCR beta chain. The V end was cut by 2 bases, the J end by 5 bases, with 24 bases between. The germline gives CDR1 LNHDA, CDR2 SQIVND (reference sequence). CDR3 length: 18 residues. TCRdb's table, derived via immunoSEQ multiplex PCR, lists solely in-frame clones and lacks some. This table holds some 230,000 clones, 86% found once. The data are from a study of blood T cell repertoires in COVID-19. On the study more broadly: COVID-19 samples, acute and convalescent, were from the United States, Italy and Spain. PBMCs, B-cell-depleted T cells, or T cells were the source of the cDNA or gDNA that made up the material.

The chain has TRBV19 and TRBJ1-2; D is perhaps TRBD1 (5 bases). This clonotype was obtained from a woman aged 50 to 60 with COVID-19, enrolled during active disease. Sample: peripheral blood. CDR3 in amino acids: CASSIPPGTGRGRYGYTF. DNA of the CDR3: TGTGCCAGTAGTATACCGCCCGGGACGGGCCGGGGGAGGTATGGCTACACCTTC.